What follows describes a single TCR beta chain. There is no known antigen for this receptor. Base qualities are missing; no much larger clone stands one base away. This CDR3 is also generated by other DNA sequences in the sample. For the CD8 naive samples, CD45RO-negative cells were positively selected for CCR7, yielding a CD45RA+CCR7+ population from which TemRA cells were excluded. Donors were healthy HIV-negative adults with no recently reported acute infections or vaccinations. All donors were Caucasian adults living in Nashville, Tennessee, USA. After blood collection by leukapheresis, PBMCs were isolated using Ficoll-Histopaque density gradient centrifugation and then cryopreserved in the vapor phase of liquid nitrogen. Purity and quantity of every magnetically sorted T cell population were checked by analytical flow cytometry. Genomic DNA was isolated from each sorted fraction and quantified by UV absorbance on a Nanodrop 2000c.

The data were obtained in a study of shared clonotypes between healthy human individuals (dated by TCRdb to 2019 to 2021). Regarding the complete study: The cohort comprised two women and a few men aged 18 to 49 years. For each donor, CD4 naive and CD4 memory were each given three plates, CD8 naive was given two plates, and CD8 memory was given one plate. The study deeply sequenced blood TCR repertoires of about 5 healthy adults to estimate repertoire size and the extent of clonotype sharing between individuals. To increase sequencing depth and limit assay-specific biases, TCR repertoire library preparation and sequencing were carried out by different laboratories using diverse techniques. Between about 0.8 and 9 billion PBMCs per donor were obtained by leukapheresis.

Using the deep immunoSEQ assay, multiplex PCR amplified TCR CDR3 regions from genomic DNA. Genomic DNA extracted from each cell subset was distributed evenly over all wells of several immunoSEQ 96-well plates, and each plate served as one replicate. For sorted subsets, each replicate PCR was loaded with 200 ng genomic DNA, equivalent to 25,000 to 35,000 T cell genomes. Purified libraries were quantified with a Qubit 3.0 fluorometer, sized on a Bioanalyzer 2100, and re-quantified with the KAPA Library Quantification kit. Every immunoSEQ 96-well plate was sequenced on a dedicated single-read 150-cycle Illumina NextSeq 550 flow cell. Processing in the source paper ran as follows. Because only junctional sequences without quality scores were contained in the immunoSEQ output, filtering matching that applied to full-length reads could not be performed. To assign V/J genes and CDR3, sequences were annotated using PyIR, a Python wrapper for IgBLAST v1.9, with IMGT germline references. Reads with weak V/J assignments (E-value above 1e-6), missing CDR3, stop codons, out-of-frame junctions, or ambiguous translated residues were removed. A V3J clonotype was defined by an identical inferred V gene, J gene, and CDR3 amino acid sequence. To compute the percentage overlap between repertoires, the number of shared unique clonotypes was divided by the size of the smaller repertoire. Three approaches were used to assess repertoire richness: RTK rarefaction, the Chao1 estimator, and Recon v2.1 estimates of unobserved clonotypes. Generation probabilities for all TCRbeta clonotypes obtained by the gDNA method from several donors were computed using OLGA. TCRdb obtained this table from immuneACCESS and retained in-frame rearrangements with V and J assigned. These tables miss some clones; where compared with another copy, unresolved V genes account for less than half of the shortfall, and the remainder is unexplained. D and trimming were read from the DNA, whereas the V and J calls and clone size are those reported in that table. In all, the sample holds roughly 810,000 clones, and around 96% of those were seen once. In total, the top ten clones hold less than 0.3% of the sample.

Here is what the overall study found, with its caveats: Sampling was restricted to blood, and TCR repertoires in tissue are likely to differ from TCR repertoires in blood. Pairwise subsampling indicated that sequencing depth was expected to affect the degree of clonotype sharing among donors. Approximately 5% of naive CD4, 3.5% of naive CD8, 2.3% of memory CD4, and about 0.4% of memory CD8 clonotypes were shared across several donors. Naive subsets generally had larger estimated clonotype richness than memory subsets did. Rarefaction of sorted-subset datasets indicated incomplete sequencing despite the large sequencing depth. Clonotypes shared by all four sorted-subset donors showed higher generation probabilities than non-shared clonotypes. The genetic and exposure-history diversity represented was limited by the small number of donors.

Looking up the germline V gene yields CDR1 SQVTM and CDR2 ANQGSEA. The CDR3 measures 13 amino acids from cysteine to phenylalanine. Just CDR3 DNA is preserved here, 39 bases in frame from base 1. V is pared back by 6 bases and J by 0 bases, with 10 bases lying between the germline termini. The source is a man aged 25 to 40 in good health. The rearranged chain carries TRBV29-1 and TRBJ2-3, and perhaps TRBD2 as D gene, on 6 matching bases. Sequences were obtained from naive CD8+ T cells sorted from blood. The sample's cell subset or site, from its label and the paper: CD45RA+CCR7+. The bases are TGCAGCGTGGAGGGTAGCAGCACAGATACGCAGTATTTT. This gives the protein CSVEGSSTDTQYF.